What follows are 4 T cell receptor beta chains derived from one specimen sequenced in a study of post-analysis software for immune sequencing data. Prepared TCR beta cDNA libraries contained unique molecular identifiers. TCRdb called the PCR reads again in MiXCR, with one record for every CDR3 protein. Among approximately 730,000 distinct CDR3 sequences listed, 25% to 30% were seen once. No antigen has been identified for these receptors. Study-level results: Patients showed TRBV5-6, TRBV5-1 and TRBV20-1 among four to six TRBV segments more frequent than in controls.

Input material: blood. Receptors were obtained from a girl aged 10-17 years with multiple sclerosis.

This clonotype was observed a few times. The chain carries TRBV14 and TRBJ2-3; possible D gene TRBD2, 7 bases. This CDR3 has 17 residues. CDR1 is SGHDN, CDR2 FVKESK, per germline. The V and J ends lost 0 bases and 5 bases respectively, with 18 bases between them. The CDR3 loop reads CASSQDLVGGPKDTQYF. CDR3 DNA: TGTGCCAGCAGCCAAGATTTAGTGGGGGGGCCAAAAGATACGCAGTATTTT.

This chain links TRBV3-1 with TRBJ1-4; D perhaps matches TRBD1 (5 bases). Trimming cost V 5 bases and J 2 bases, with 12 bases left between them. There are 15 residues in the CDR3. Germline CDR1 reads LGHDT; CDR2 reads YNNKEL (reference sequence). DNA of the CDR3: TGTGCCAGCAGCTCTCCCGGGGGTACTAATGAAAAACTGTTTTTT. It specifies CASSSPGGTNEKLFF. The full variable domain, with the rest looked up from reference TRBV3-1 and TRBJ1-4, is DTAVSQTPKYLVTQMGNDKSIKCEQNLGHDTMYWYKQDSKKFLKIMFSYNNKELIINETVPNRFSPKSPDKAHLNLHINSLELGDSAVYFCASSSPGGTNEKLFFGSGTQLSVL.

This rearrangement joins TRBV9 to TRBJ1-5, with 7 positions matching TRBD1. Germline V gene sequence: CDR1 SGDLS, CDR2 YYNGEE. The CDR3 covers 18 residues. The ends lost 0 bases at V and 6 bases at J; junction bases unmatched: 15. The CDR3 bases are TGTGCCAGCAGCGTAGGGGCAGGGGGACCTTCGAAGTCTCAGCCCCAGCATTTT. Translation: CASSVGAGGPSKSQPQHF. Together with reference TRBV9 and TRBJ1-5, the CDR3 gives the full variable domain: DSGVTQTPKHLITATGQRVTLRCSPRSGDLSVYWYQQSLDQGLQFLIQYYNGEERAKGNILERFSAQQFPDLHSELNLSSLELGDSALYFCASSVGAGGPSKSQPQHFGDGTRLSIL.

This clonotype appeared a few times. The V and J genes are TRBV20-1 and TRBJ2-1; TRBD2 matches 10 bases. The CDR3 spans 14 residues. The V gene end was trimmed by 3 bases and the J gene end by 7 bases; junction bases not matched to a gene: 6. Germline lookup yields CDR1 DFQATT and CDR2 SNEGSKA (reference sequence). The chain's CDR3 is CSASSGGARNEQFF. CDR3 sequence (DNA): TGCAGTGCTAGCAGCGGGGGGGCCCGAAATGAGCAGTTCTTC.